This T cell receptor beta chain is from a study of cytomegalovirus exposure and HLA in healthy donors. Healthy individuals who donated bone marrow served as the donors. The PCR ran on 60 Vbeta and 13 Jbeta primers. Produced via immunoSEQ multiplex PCR; TCRdb's table is partial and in-frame only. The repertoire holds just over 150,000 clones, approximately 79% seen once, with 7.1% in the top ten. General study findings and limits: The HLA-A and HLA-B alleles of most subjects were reportedly predicted accurately from TCR beta sequences. Most likely, a cluster of highly shared sequence variants arose as a sequencing artifact.

Turning to this clone: Its antigen remains unknown.

With 4 bases clipped from V and 7 bases from J, the junction kept 6 bases outside the gene matches. Germline CDR1 is SGHRS and CDR2 is YFSETQ. There are 14 residues in the CDR3. The chain is built from TRBV5-1 and TRBJ1-1; TRBD1 agrees at 11 bases. Sequenced material: PBMCs. The receptor was isolated from a middle-aged man in good health and CMV-seropositive. CDR3 coding DNA: TGCGCCAGCAGCAGGACAGGGGGCGGCGATGAAGCTTTCTTT. Translated: CASSRTGGGDEAFF.